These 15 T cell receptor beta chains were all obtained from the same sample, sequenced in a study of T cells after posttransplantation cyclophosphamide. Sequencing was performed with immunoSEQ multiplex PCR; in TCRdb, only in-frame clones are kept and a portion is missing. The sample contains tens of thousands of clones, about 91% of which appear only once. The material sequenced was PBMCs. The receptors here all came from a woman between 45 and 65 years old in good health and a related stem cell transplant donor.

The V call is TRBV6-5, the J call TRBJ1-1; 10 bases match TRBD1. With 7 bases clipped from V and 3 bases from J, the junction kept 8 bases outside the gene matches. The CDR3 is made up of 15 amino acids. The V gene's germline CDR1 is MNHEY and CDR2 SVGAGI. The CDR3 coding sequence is TGTGCCAGCAAGAGGACAGGGGGTGCGTACACTGAAGCTTTCTTT. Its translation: CASKRTGGAYTEAFF.

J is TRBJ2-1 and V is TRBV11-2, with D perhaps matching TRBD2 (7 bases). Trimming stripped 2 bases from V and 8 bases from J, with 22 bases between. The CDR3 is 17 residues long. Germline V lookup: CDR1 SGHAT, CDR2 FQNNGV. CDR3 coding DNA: TGTGCCAGCAGCTTAACGGGGGGCCGGACGCGGAGCGATGAGCAGTTCTTC. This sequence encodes CASSLTGGRTRSDEQFF.

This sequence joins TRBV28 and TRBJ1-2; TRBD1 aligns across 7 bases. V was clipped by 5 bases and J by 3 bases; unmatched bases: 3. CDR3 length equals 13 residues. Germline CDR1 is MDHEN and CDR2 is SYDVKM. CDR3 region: CASSLTGHYGYTF. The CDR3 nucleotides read TGTGCCAGCAGTCTGACAGGGCACTATGGCTACACCTTC.

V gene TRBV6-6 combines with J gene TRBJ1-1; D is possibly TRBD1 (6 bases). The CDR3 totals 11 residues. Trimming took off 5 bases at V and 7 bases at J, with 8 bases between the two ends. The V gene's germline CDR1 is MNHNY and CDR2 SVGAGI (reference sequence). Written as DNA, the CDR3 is TGTGCCAGCAGTAACAGGGTTGAAGCTTTCTTT. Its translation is CASSNRVEAFF.

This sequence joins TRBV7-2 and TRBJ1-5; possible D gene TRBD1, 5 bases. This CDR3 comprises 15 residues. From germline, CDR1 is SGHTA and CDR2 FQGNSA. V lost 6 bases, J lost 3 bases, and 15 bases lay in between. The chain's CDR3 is CASSPGGSHNQPQHF. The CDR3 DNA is TGTGCCAGCAGTCCTGGGGGGTCCCACAATCAGCCCCAGCATTTT. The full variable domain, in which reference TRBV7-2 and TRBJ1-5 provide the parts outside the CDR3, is GAGVSQSPSNKVTEKGKDVELRCDPISGHTALYWYRQSLGQGLEFLIYFQGNSAPDKSGLPSDRFSAERTGGSVSTLTIQRTQQEDSAVYLCASSPGGSHNQPQHFGDGTRLSIL.

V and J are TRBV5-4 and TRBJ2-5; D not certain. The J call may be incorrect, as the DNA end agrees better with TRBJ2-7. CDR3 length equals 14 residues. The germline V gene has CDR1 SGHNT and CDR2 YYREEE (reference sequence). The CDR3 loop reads CASSLRHLSYEQYF. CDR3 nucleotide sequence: TGTGCCAGCAGCTTGAGACATTTGTCCTACGAGCAGTACTTC.

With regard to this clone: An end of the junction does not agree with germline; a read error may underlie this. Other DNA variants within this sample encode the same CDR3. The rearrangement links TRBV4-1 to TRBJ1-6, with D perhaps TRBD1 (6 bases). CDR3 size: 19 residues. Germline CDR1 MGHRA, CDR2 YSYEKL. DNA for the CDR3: TGCGCCAGCAGCCAAGAGAGGGGGGGAGGGAGCTCCTATAATTCCCCCCTCCACTTT. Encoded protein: CASSQERGGGSSYNSPLHF.

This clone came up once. CDR3 amino acids: CASSRTGVDYEQYF. The CDR3 nucleotides are TGTGCCAGCAGCCGAACAGGGGTGGACTACGAGCAGTACTTC. The chain links TRBV11-2 to TRBJ2-7; 7 positions agree with TRBD1. The trim removed 5 bases at V and 3 bases at J, leaving 7 bases unmatched. Germline lookup yields CDR1 SGHAT and CDR2 FQNNGV. The CDR3 runs to 14 residues.

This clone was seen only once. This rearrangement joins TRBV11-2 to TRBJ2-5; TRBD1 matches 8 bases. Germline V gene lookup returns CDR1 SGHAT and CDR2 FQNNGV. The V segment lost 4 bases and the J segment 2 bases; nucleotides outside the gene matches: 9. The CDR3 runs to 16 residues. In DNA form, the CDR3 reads TGTGCCAGCAGCTCTCAGGGGGCAATCCCTCAAGAGACCCAGTACTTC. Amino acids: CASSSQGAIPQETQYF.

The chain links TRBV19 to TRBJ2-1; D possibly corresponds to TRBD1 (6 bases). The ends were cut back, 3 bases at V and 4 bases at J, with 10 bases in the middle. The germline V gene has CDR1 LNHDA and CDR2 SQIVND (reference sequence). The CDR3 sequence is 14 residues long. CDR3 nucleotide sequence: TGTGCCAGTAGTATTAACAGGGTGTACAATGAGCAGTTCTTC. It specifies CASSINRVYNEQFF.

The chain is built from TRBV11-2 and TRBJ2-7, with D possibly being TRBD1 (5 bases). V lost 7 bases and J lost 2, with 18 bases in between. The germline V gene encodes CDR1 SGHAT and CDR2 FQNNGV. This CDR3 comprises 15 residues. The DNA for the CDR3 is TGTGCCAGCATCCAAACAAAGGGGTGGCCCTACGAGCAGTACTTC. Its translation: CASIQTKGWPYEQYF.

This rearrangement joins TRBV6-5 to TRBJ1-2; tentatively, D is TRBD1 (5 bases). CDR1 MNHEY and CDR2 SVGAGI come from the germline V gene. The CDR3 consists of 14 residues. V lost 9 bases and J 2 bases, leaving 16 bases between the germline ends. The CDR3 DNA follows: TGTGCCAGTTGCCGGGACTCGACGAACTATGGCTACACCTTC. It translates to CASCRDSTNYGYTF.

This CDR3 reads CAISEGQGAWYEQYF. CDR3 coding DNA: TGTGCCATCAGTGAGGGACAGGGGGCCTGGTACGAGCAGTACTTC. The chain recombines TRBV10-3 with TRBJ2-7, with 11 bases identical to TRBD1. Germline CDR1 and CDR2: ENHRY and SYGVKD. V lost 2 bases and J lost 4; bases outside the gene matches: 4. The CDR3 consists of 15 residues.

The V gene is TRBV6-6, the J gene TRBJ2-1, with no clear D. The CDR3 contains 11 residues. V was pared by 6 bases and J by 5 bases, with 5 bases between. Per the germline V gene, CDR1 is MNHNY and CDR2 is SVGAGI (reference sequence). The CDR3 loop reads CASSIDNEQFF. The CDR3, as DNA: TGTGCCAGCAGCATAGACAATGAGCAGTTCTTC.

The CDR3 loop is CAISVGGAVDTQYF. CDR3 DNA: TGTGCCATCAGTGTGGGGGGAGCGGTGGATACGCAGTATTTT. V gene TRBV10-3 combines with J gene TRBJ2-3; D is perhaps TRBD2 (6 bases). The germline V gene has CDR1 ENHRY and CDR2 SYGVKD. Between the trimmed V and J ends, which lost 4 bases and 6 bases, there was a span of 14 bases. The length of the CDR3 is 14 residues.